These T cell receptor beta chains were read from a single sample in a study of CD8 T cells in Susac syndrome. In TCRdb, the immunoSEQ multiplex PCR reads were re-called with MiXCR into one record per CDR3 protein. Among 25,000 to 30,000 distinct CDR3 sequences listed, around 94% were seen once. What was sequenced was CD8+ T cells from PBMCs. These receptors all come from a human donor in good health. CDR3s include the opening cysteine and the closing phenylalanine or tryptophan.

J gene | V gene | CDR3 protein
TRBJ1-1 | TRBV12-3/TRBV12-4 | CASSLGETEAFF
TRBJ2-2 | TRBV27 | CASSLGVPGEPFF
TRBJ2-7 | TRBV2 | CASSHPGQGIGYEQYF
TRBJ1-2 | TRBV5-1 | CASSLESGTAVYGYTF
TRBJ2-3 | TRBV27 | CASSPGLGFTGTDTQYF
TRBJ2-2 | TRBV5-1 | CASSRSDNPGTGELFF
TRBJ1-2 | TRBV7-2 | CASSARGDYGYTF
TRBJ2-7 | TRBV7-6 | CASSPMTDSYEQYF
TRBJ2-6 | TRBV6-1 | CASSTGLSGANVLTF
TRBJ2-3 | TRBV12-3/TRBV12-4 | CASSLLLLQYF
TRBJ2-2 | TRBV12-3/TRBV12-4 | CASSRSGGANGELFF
TRBJ2-3 | TRBV7-6 | CASSLGTSSDTQYF
TRBJ2-3 | TRBV7-9 | CAIEGSHEILTDTQYF
TRBJ2-7 | TRBV6-2/TRBV6-3 | CASSYSGTSSYEQYF
TRBJ1-5 | TRBV4-2 | CASSQDRGSQPQHF
TRBJ1-1 | TRBV5-1 | CASWDRAPNTEAFF
TRBJ1-1 | TRBV12-3/TRBV12-4 | CASTFGDSEAFF
TRBJ2-1 | TRBV11-2 | CASSFTPTNNEQFF
TRBJ2-1 | TRBV5-6 | CASSSGHPSNEQFF